Below, 26 T cell receptor beta chains from the same sample are listed, as sequenced in a study of blood T cell repertoires in COVID-19. Using immunoSEQ multiplex PCR, the repertoire was profiled, and TCRdb retains in-frame clones only, with some absent. The sample lists roughly 68,000 clones; around 90% were seen once. Sequencing was done on a sample of peripheral blood. The receptors derive from a woman between 50 and 59 years old with COVID-19, enrolled during active disease.

This clone was observed a handful of times. The CDR3 DNA sequence: TGTGCCAGCAGGCCAGACGGTCGACTTAATTCACCCCTCCACTTT. Protein: CASRPDGRLNSPLHF. The genes are TRBV7-9 and TRBJ1-6; no definite D call. The germline CDR1 and CDR2 sequences are SEHNR and FQNEAQ (reference sequence). V was shortened by 6 bases and J by 6 bases, with 15 bases between the two germline ends. This CDR3 region has 15 residues.

This chain uses TRBV5-4 with TRBJ2-1, with 11 positions matching TRBD1. Germline V gene sequence: CDR1 SGHNT, CDR2 YYREEE (reference sequence). With 4 bases clipped from V and 4 bases from J, the junction kept 4 bases outside the gene matches. The CDR3 is 15 amino acids. CDR3 bases: TGTGCCAGCAGCCCGGGACAGGGGGGTTACAATGAGCAGTTCTTC. Encoded protein: CASSPGQGGYNEQFF.

The chain has TRBV6-5 and TRBJ2-3; D is possibly TRBD2 (6 bases). The CDR3 is made up of 15 amino acids. Germline V gives CDR1 MNHEY, CDR2 SVGAGI. V lost 7 bases, J lost 1 base, and 15 bases lay in between. CDR3 in amino acids: CASTNLLAGTDTQYF. For the CDR3, the DNA is TGTGCCAGCACCAACCTACTAGCAGGCACAGATACGCAGTATTTT.

This clone has only one observation. The J gene is TRBJ2-2, the V gene TRBV5-6, with D perhaps TRBD2 (5 bases). V was clipped by 7 bases and J by 8 bases, with 15 bases between them. This CDR3 comprises 13 residues. The germline CDR1 and CDR2 sequences are SGHDT and YYEEEE. The CDR3 DNA follows: TGTGCCAGCCAGCGGAGTTTAGAAGGGGAGCTGTTTTTT. It encodes CASQRSLEGELFF.

V gene TRBV19 combines with J gene TRBJ1-5; 8 nucleotides line up with TRBD1. V dropped 7 bases and J dropped 7; count of bases not matched to a gene: 9. Germline values: CDR1 LNHDA, CDR2 SQIVND (reference sequence). The CDR3 sequence is 14 residues long. The chain's CDR3 is CASTVDRGGQPQHF. Written as DNA, the CDR3 is TGTGCCAGTACCGTTGACAGGGGCGGCCAGCCCCAGCATTTT. Full variable domain (outside the CDR3, taken from reference TRBV19 and TRBJ1-5): DGGITQSPKYLFRKEGQNVTLSCEQNLNHDAMYWYRQDPGQGLRLIYYSQIVNDFQKGDIAEGYSVSREKKESFPLTVTSAQKNPTAFYLCASTVDRGGQPQHFGDGTRLSIL.

This chain joins TRBV28 and TRBJ2-2; TRBD2 aligns across 11 bases. The V segment lost 4 bases and the J segment 7 bases; nucleotides outside the gene matches: 14. CDR3 length: 18 amino acids. CDR1 is MDHEN, CDR2 SYDVKM, per germline. The CDR3 loop is CASSSVFVAGGPGGELFF. The CDR3 DNA reads TGTGCCAGCAGTTCGGTCTTCGTAGCGGGAGGGCCAGGCGGGGAGCTGTTTTTT.

The rearrangement links TRBV5-1 to TRBJ1-2; 7 bases map to TRBD1. With V trimmed by 0 bases and J by 9 bases, 11 bases remained unmatched. CDR3 length: 15 amino acids. Germline CDR1 SGHRS, CDR2 YFSETQ. Here the CDR3 reads CASSLGGGQPGSYTF. The CDR3 DNA follows: TGCGCCAGCAGCTTGGGAGGGGGACAGCCAGGCAGCTACACCTTC. Based on the CDR3 plus reference TRBV5-1 and TRBJ1-2, the full variable domain is KAGVTQTPRYLIKTRGQQVTLSCSPISGHRSVSWYQQTPGQGLQFLFEYFSETQRNKGNFPGRFSGRQFSNSRSEMNVSTLELGDSALYLCASSLGGGQPGSYTFGSGTRLTVV.

The chain is built from TRBV2 and TRBJ1-3; no clear D gene. The CDR3 spans 16 residues. Trimming stripped 4 bases from V and 3 bases from J, with 16 bases between. Germline V CDR1 and CDR2: SNHLY, FYNNEI. The CDR3 sequence: CASSVLLSSSGNTIYF. DNA for the CDR3: TGTGCCAGCAGTGTCTTGTTGAGTAGTAGTGGAAACACCATATATTTT.

The chain is built from TRBV6-6 and TRBJ1-5; TRBD1 is a possible D gene (5 bases). The germline gives CDR1 MNHNY, CDR2 SVGAGI (reference sequence). The CDR3 is made up of 13 amino acids. V was trimmed by 4 bases and J by 10 bases, leaving 14 bases between them. The CDR3 region has the DNA TGTGCCAGCAGTTCCCAGGGCATGGGTCCCCAGCATTTT. Protein product: CASSSQGMGPQHF.

V is TRBV29-1 and J is TRBJ2-3, with D unclear. The germline V and J ends were trimmed by 2 bases and 9 bases, with 15 bases remaining between them. The CDR3 runs to 13 residues. Per germline, CDR1 SQVTM and CDR2 ANQGSEA. The CDR3 nucleotides are TGCAGCGTTGAACTCCTCCTGGGCGAGACGCAGTATTTT. Amino acid sequence: CSVELLLGETQYF.

V and J are TRBV10-1 and TRBJ2-1; 9 bases are a match to TRBD1. The CDR3 is 13 residues long. The J segment lost 8 bases and the V segment lost 7 bases, leaving 6 bases of the junction unmatched. In germline, CDR1 is WNHNN, CDR2 SYGVQD (reference sequence). CDR3 nucleotides: TGCGCCAGCACGGGACAGGGATCCCATGAGCAGTTCTTC. Translated: CASTGQGSHEQFF.

The chain joins TRBV21-1 to TRBJ2-3; the D call of TRBD1 is as the table states it, not checked on the DNA. TRBV21-1 is designated a pseudogene. This CDR3 is built from 24 residues. The chain's CDR3 is CASSSGFSPNRGFQKPNTWNTQYF. In nucleotides, the CDR3 is TGTGCCAGCAGCAGTGGCTTCTCTCCTAACAGGGGTTTTCAAAAACCCAACACTTGGAATACGCAGTATTTT.

This rearrangement joins TRBV24-1 to TRBJ1-2, with D unresolved. V was shortened by 9 bases and J by 2 bases, with 9 bases between the two germline ends. The CDR3 loop spans 12 amino acids. The V gene's germline CDR1 is KGHDR and CDR2 SFDVKD. The chain's CDR3 is CATLGGNYGYTF. In nucleotides, the CDR3 is TGTGCCACCCTAGGCGGAAACTATGGCTACACCTTC.

The rearrangement joins TRBV30 to TRBJ1-1, with D possibly being TRBD1 (6 bases). This CDR3 has 13 amino acids. CDR1 and CDR2 (germline): GTSNPN, SVGIG (reference sequence). Trimming left V 3 bases short and J 1 base short, with 9 bases between. The CDR3 region is CAWRGAWNTEAFF. As DNA, the CDR3 is TGTGCCTGGAGGGGGGCGTGGAACACTGAAGCTTTCTTT.

V and J are TRBV5-1 and TRBJ1-1; tentative D call: TRBD1 (5 bases). The CDR3 extends over 11 amino acids. V was trimmed by 5 bases and J by 6 bases, leaving 8 bases between them. CDR1 is SGHRS, CDR2 YFSETQ, per germline. The CDR3 DNA sequence: TGCGCCAGCAGGTGGGGGGCTGAAGCTTTCTTT. This codes for CASRWGAEAFF. Together with reference TRBV5-1 and TRBJ1-1, the CDR3 gives the full variable domain: KAGVTQTPRYLIKTRGQQVTLSCSPISGHRSVSWYQQTPGQGLQFLFEYFSETQRNKGNFPGRFSGRQFSNSRSEMNVSTLELGDSALYLCASRWGAEAFFGQGTRLTVV.

The genes are TRBV29-1 and TRBJ1-1; TRBD1 matches at 8 bases. This CDR3 contains 11 residues. CDR1 is SQVTM, CDR2 ANQGSEA, per germline. The DNA for the CDR3 is TGCGGGGGAGGGCAGGGGGCCCAAGCTTTCTTT. Amino acid sequence: CGGGQGAQAFF.

The chain recombines TRBV11-3 with TRBJ1-1; a weak D match, TRBD1 (6 bases). CDR1 and CDR2 (germline): SGHNT, YENEEA. The CDR3 spans 16 residues. The V gene lost 0 bases and the J gene lost 1 base, with 12 bases spanning the gap. DNA for the CDR3: TGTGCCAGCAGCTTAGACGCAGGGGTGGGGAACACTGAAGCTTTCTTT. Its translation: CASSLDAGVGNTEAFF.

This clone was observed a handful of times. The rearrangement joins TRBV3-1 (or the pseudogene TRBV3-2) to TRBJ2-3, with unresolved D. The CDR3 consists of 13 residues. Per germline, CDR1 LGHDT and CDR2 YNNKEL (reference sequence). V shed 1 base and J shed 2 bases, with 4 bases lying between them. The CDR3 region is CASSQGDTDTQYF. As DNA, the CDR3 is TGTGCCAGCAGCCAAGGCGACACAGATACGCAGTATTTT.

This clone was seen more than once but under ten times. V and J are TRBV30 and TRBJ1-2; D remains ambiguous. The CDR3 contains 14 residues. Trimming cost V 0 bases and J 7 bases, with 15 bases left between them. Germline V gene sequence: CDR1 GTSNPN, CDR2 SVGIG (reference sequence). The CDR3 nucleotides read TGTGCCTGGAGTGTACTAGCGGGATCCGGTGGCTACACCTTC. This codes for CAWSVLAGSGGYTF.

The rearrangement joins TRBV7-9 to TRBJ2-5, with TRBD2 identical over 10 bases. V shed 5 bases, J shed 4 bases, and the junction held 13 bases outside the gene matches. Per the germline V gene, CDR1 is SEHNR and CDR2 is FQNEAQ (reference sequence). The CDR3 has 17 residues. The CDR3 loop is CASSLSSLAGVTETQYF. CDR3 bases: TGTGCCAGCAGCCTCAGTTCCCTAGCGGGAGTTACAGAGACCCAGTACTTC.

The chain recombines TRBV19 with TRBJ2-3; TRBD1 might be the D (5 bases). V lost 1 base, J lost 2 bases, and 10 bases lay in between. This CDR3 is 15 amino acids long. Germline CDR1 LNHDA, CDR2 SQIVND (reference sequence). The CDR3 DNA reads as TGTGCCAGTAGTATAGGGGCAGGGTCCACAGATACGCAGTATTTT. This translates into CASSIGAGSTDTQYF. Based on the CDR3 plus reference TRBV19 and TRBJ2-3, the full variable domain is DGGITQSPKYLFRKEGQNVTLSCEQNLNHDAMYWYRQDPGQGLRLIYYSQIVNDFQKGDIAEGYSVSREKKESFPLTVTSAQKNPTAFYLCASSIGAGSTDTQYFGPGTRLTVL.

The genes are TRBV3-1 (or the pseudogene TRBV3-2) and TRBJ1-1; D call uncertain. The CDR3 runs 13 residues. The V end was cut by 4 bases, the J end by 4 bases, with 10 bases between. Germline CDR1 LGHDT, CDR2 YNNKEL (reference sequence). The CDR3 sequence is CASSLREGTEAFF. The CDR3 nucleotides read TGTGCCAGCAGCCTTCGGGAGGGCACTGAAGCTTTCTTT.

This clone has just one count. The genes are TRBV28 and TRBJ1-2; no clear D. The V and J ends lost 5 bases and 0 bases respectively, with 13 bases between them. Germline V gene lookup returns CDR1 MDHEN and CDR2 SYDVKM. This CDR3 region has 15 residues. CDR3 in amino acids: CASSEVGFANYGYTF. CDR3 DNA sequence: TGTGCCAGCAGTGAGGTTGGCTTCGCTAACTATGGCTACACCTTC.

The V and J genes are TRBV30 and TRBJ1-3; D may be TRBD1 (5 bases). Germline CDR1 reads GTSNPN; CDR2 reads SVGIG (reference sequence). Trimming cost V 2 bases and J 0 bases, with 5 bases left between them. CDR3 length: 13 amino acids. The CDR3 here is CAWSTGSGNTIYF. The CDR3 nucleotides read TGTGCCTGGAGTACAGGCTCTGGAAACACCATATATTTT.

The V gene is TRBV5-1, the J gene TRBJ2-7; possibly TRBD1 for D (6 bases). Deletions cut 0 bases from V and 5 bases from J, with 12 bases between. This CDR3 region has 14 residues. Germline CDR1 SGHRS, CDR2 YFSETQ. The CDR3 DNA follows: TGCGCCAGCAGCTTGGATCTGCCAGGGGACGAGCAGTACTTC. This encodes CASSLDLPGDEQYF.

The rearrangement uses TRBV11-1 and TRBJ1-3, with D tentatively TRBD1 (5 bases). Germline V gene data show CDR1 as SGHAT and CDR2 as FQDESV (reference sequence). This CDR3 has 15 amino acids. With 4 bases removed from V and 0 bases from J, the gap between germline ends came to 10 bases. The CDR3 here is CASSSTGPSGNTIYF. CDR3 bases: TGTGCCAGCAGCTCCACAGGACCCTCTGGAAACACCATATATTTT. The whole variable domain, filled in from reference TRBV11-1 and TRBJ1-3, reads EAEVAQSPRYKITEKSQAVAFWCDPISGHATLYWYRQILGQGPELLVQFQDESVVDDSQLPKDRFSAERLKGVDSTLKIQPAELGDSAMYLCASSSTGPSGNTIYFGEGSWLTVV.